What follows is one T cell receptor beta chain and its context. Its cognate antigen is unknown. The data derive from a study of OX40 agonist ivuxolimab in advanced cancers. Study-level background: Ivuxolimab, an agonistic anti-OX40 (CD134) antibody, was given to patients. A history of anti-PD-1, anti-PD-L1 or anti-CTLA-4 therapy was acceptable, and over 30% had some. Findings and limits, study-wide: Averaged across samples, CD8+ T cells carried more expanded clones than CD4+ did. Some patients without response likewise showed low normalized clonal expansion.

Method: immunoSEQ multiplex PCR; TCRdb's copy keeps in-frame clones and lacks some. The profile shows 65,000 to 100,000 clones, around 80% of them singletons. This sequence was found in an adult with an advanced solid tumor such as melanoma, head and neck, liver or kidney cancer. Sequenced material: CD4+ or CD8+ T cells sorted from blood, taken in a trial of the OX40 agonist ivuxolimab.

In nucleotides, the CDR3 is TGTGCCAGTAGTATTTCTAGTGGTCCCTACAATGAGCAGTTCTTC. It translates to CASSISSGPYNEQFF. This chain links TRBV19 with TRBJ2-1; D is uncertain. V lost 3 bases, J lost 2 bases, and 11 bases lay in between. CDR3 size: 15 residues. From germline, CDR1 is LNHDA and CDR2 SQIVND (reference sequence).